The entry that follows covers one T cell receptor beta chain sequence. The record originates from a study of cytomegalovirus exposure and HLA in healthy donors. CDR1 is SNHLY and CDR2 is FYNNEI in the germline V gene. The CDR3 consists of 18 residues. Unmatched junction bases numbered 8, after V lost 3 bases and J lost 2 bases. Some clones are missing from TCRdb's copy, which holds only in-frame ones; the method was immunoSEQ multiplex PCR. The profile shows tens of thousands of clones, about 90% of them singletons. This clonotype originated in a woman aged 18-30 years in good health and CMV-seropositive. V is TRBV2 and J is TRBJ2-5; 14 nucleotides match TRBD2. Sequencing input: PBMCs. CDR3 bases: TGTGCCAGCAGTGATCCCGAGGGACTAGCGGGGGCACAAGAGACCCAGTACTTC. This sequence encodes CASSDPEGLAGAQETQYF.